What follows are 11 T cell receptor beta chains derived from one specimen sequenced in a study of shared clonotypes between healthy human individuals. Using immunoSEQ multiplex PCR, the repertoire was profiled, and TCRdb retains in-frame clones only, with some absent. The table includes roughly 760,000 clones, less than 85% detected once. The source material was memory CD4+ T cells sorted from blood. Subset specified: CD45RA-negative fraction. Source of these receptors: a woman under 40 in good health.

Comments on this clone: This sequence may be a read error, since a much larger clone differs from it by one base. Additional DNA sequences in this sample encode the identical CDR3. The rearrangement uses TRBV30 and TRBJ2-5; D is perhaps TRBD2 (6 bases). The V and J ends lost 3 bases and 1 base respectively, with 9 bases between them. The CDR3 is 13 amino acids. Germline CDR1 reads GTSNPN; CDR2 reads SVGIG (reference sequence). The CDR3 sequence is CAWRRGSQETQYF. Here the CDR3 DNA reads TGTGCCTGGAGACGGGGGAGCCAAGAGACCCAGTACTTC.

This clone was found once. The rearrangement uses TRBV9 and TRBJ2-1; TRBD2 agrees at 14 bases. CDR3 length: 17 residues. The germline CDR1 and CDR2 sequences are SGDLS and YYNGEE. Germline trimming cut 3 bases from V and 7 bases from J; bases unmatched to any gene: 9. Written as DNA, the CDR3 is TGTGCCAGCAGCGCCGGACTAGCGGGAGGTGCTAGAAATGAGCAGTTCTTC. Amino acids: CASSAGLAGGARNEQFF.

The chain employs TRBV5-8 and TRBJ2-1, with TRBD2 identical over 8 bases. The V gene end was trimmed by 4 bases and the J gene end by 7 bases; junction bases not matched to a gene: 10. Germline loops: CDR1 SGHTS, CDR2 YDEGEE. This CDR3 comprises 15 residues. In nucleotides, the CDR3 is TGTGCCAGCAGCCCTCTCACGGGAGGGCTGAATGAGCAGTTCTTC. It codes for CASSPLTGGLNEQFF.

The chain combines TRBV18 with TRBJ2-7; D possibly uses TRBD1 or TRBD2 (5 bases each). V was clipped by 6 bases and J by 0 bases, with 12 bases between them. The germline gives CDR1 KGHSH, CDR2 LQKENI. This CDR3 is built from 14 residues. The CDR3, as DNA: TGTGCCAGCTCTGGGGACGGATACTCCTACGAGCAGTACTTC. Translating gives CASSGDGYSYEQYF.

This rearrangement joins TRBV28 to TRBJ2-5; 8 bases line up with TRBD2. CDR1 and CDR2 (germline): MDHEN, SYDVKM. This CDR3 is 15 amino acids long. V was pared by 5 bases and J by 5 bases, with 10 bases of the junction left unmatched. The chain's CDR3 is CASSPQAGAVETQYF. The CDR3 DNA follows: TGTGCCAGCAGTCCTCAAGCGGGAGCAGTCGAGACCCAGTACTTC. The entire variable domain, with the rest obtained from reference TRBV28 and TRBJ2-5, is as follows: DVKVTQSSRYLVKRTGEKVFLECVQDMDHENMFWYRQDPGLGLRLIYFSYDVKMKEKGDIPEGYSVSREKKERFSLILESASTNQTSMYLCASSPQAGAVETQYFGPGTRLLVL.

The chain is built from TRBV10-2 and TRBJ1-5, with D maybe TRBD1 (5 bases). Germline V gives CDR1 WSHSY, CDR2 SAAADI. The CDR3 sequence is 14 residues long. V gave up 10 bases and J gave up 0 bases, with 13 bases separating them. The CDR3 DNA follows: TGCGCCACCGGGGGGGTAAATAGCAATCAGCCCCAGCATTTT. This codes for CATGGVNSNQPQHF.

A word on this clone: In the same sample, other DNA sequences code for this CDR3. V and J are TRBV28 and TRBJ2-3; D is undetermined. Trimming removed 8 bases at V and 5 bases at J, with 5 bases between. This CDR3 region has 10 residues. Germline V gives CDR1 MDHEN, CDR2 SYDVKM. CDR3 sequence reads: CASGRDTQYF. CDR3 nucleotide sequence: TGTGCCAGCGGCCGAGATACGCAGTATTTT.

The rearrangement joins TRBV29-1 to TRBJ1-1; D ambiguous. This CDR3 contains 11 residues. Deletions cut 6 bases from V and 1 base from J, with 6 bases between. Germline lookup yields CDR1 SQVTM and CDR2 ANQGSEA. CDR3: CSVLTNTEAFF. In nucleotides, the CDR3 is TGCAGCGTCCTAACGAACACTGAAGCTTTCTTT.

Concerning this clone itself: One end of the junction is discordant with germline, which a read error may explain. The chain couples TRBV5-1 to TRBJ2-3; TRBD2 is a possible D gene (6 bases). Germline V gives CDR1 SGHRS, CDR2 YFSETQ. The CDR3 totals 15 residues. The CDR3 is CASSSPGEGYGAKNF. The CDR3 DNA reads as TGCGCCAGCAGCTCTCCGGGAGAGGGTTATGGGGCGAAGAATTTT. The variable domain in full, completed from reference TRBV5-1 and TRBJ2-3, reads KAGVTQTPRYLIKTRGQQVTLSCSPISGHRSVSWYQQTPGQGLQFLFEYFSETQRNKGNFPGRFSGRQFSNSRSEMNVSTLELGDSALYLCASSSPGEGYGAKNFGPGTRLTVL.

V is TRBV28 and J is TRBJ1-5; unclear D gene. The germline V gene encodes CDR1 MDHEN and CDR2 SYDVKM. V was clipped by 8 bases and J by 5 bases, with 13 bases between them. The CDR3 is 13 residues long. The CDR3 is CASRAQLHQPQHF. CDR3 DNA: TGTGCCAGCCGGGCACAGCTCCATCAGCCCCAGCATTTT. Looking up the rest from reference TRBV28 and TRBJ1-5 gives the full variable domain: DVKVTQSSRYLVKRTGEKVFLECVQDMDHENMFWYRQDPGLGLRLIYFSYDVKMKEKGDIPEGYSVSREKKERFSLILESASTNQTSMYLCASRAQLHQPQHFGDGTRLSIL.

This clone was counted at least ten times. The V gene is TRBV5-1, the J gene TRBJ2-2; 11 bases map to TRBD2. V lost 0 bases and J lost 5; bases outside the gene matches: 3. Germline loops: CDR1 SGHRS, CDR2 YFSETQ. The length of the CDR3 is 16 residues. The CDR3: CASSLGASGRTGELFF. The CDR3 nucleotides read TGCGCCAGCAGCTTGGGTGCTAGCGGGAGGACCGGGGAGCTGTTTTTT.